This T cell receptor beta chain was sequenced for a study of blood T cells in healthy people across ages. Overall study results and limits: It was found that TCR beta diversity correlated strongly with the percentage of naive T cells.

The germline V gene encodes CDR1 MGHRA and CDR2 YSYEKL. CDR3 length: 16 amino acids. Trimming pared 3 bases from V and 1 base from J, leaving 12 bases between. The table lists this clonotype with a few counts. Its antigen is not identified. A sample-barcoded 5' primer and a J-beta primer mix were used in a second PCR of about 7 to 12 cycles. TCRdb recomputed calls from the 5' RACE reads with MiXCR, one row per CDR3 protein. The sample records 1,300,000 or so distinct CDR3 sequences, 59% being singletons. This chain joins TRBV4-1 and TRBJ1-4, with no clear D. This TCR came from a man in his late teens or twenties in good health. The sequencing input was blood. CDR3 DNA: TGCGCCAGCAGCCACCCCACCGGTGGAACTAATGAAAAACTGTTTTTT. Encoded protein: CASSHPTGGTNEKLFF.